In this sample, the clone carrying this T cell receptor (beta chain) turned up a few times. Produced via immunoSEQ multiplex PCR; TCRdb's table is partial and in-frame only. The sample has about 150,000 clones, roughly 84% seen once. The data were taken from a study of blood T cell repertoires in COVID-19. The overall study: Samples came from the United States, Italy and Spain, spanning acute and convalescent COVID-19.

The V and J ends lost 9 bases and 4 bases, in that order; junction bases with no gene match: 5. The germline gives CDR1 SNHLY, CDR2 FYNNEI. The CDR3 extends over 13 amino acids. Someone with COVID-19 had been met by exposed participants within 2 weeks before study entry. Sample: PBMCs or T cells enriched from blood (not recorded which). The chain joins TRBV2 to TRBJ1-1, with 10 bases lining up with TRBD1. The sequence derives from a man between 65 and 85 years old who had been exposed to COVID-19. CDR3 sequence (DNA): TGTGCCAGTGGACAGGGGGGTGGCACTGAAGCTTTCTTT. Protein sequence: CASGQGGGTEAFF.